The rows below give T cell receptor beta chains drawn from one sample of a study of T cell responses to AZD1222 COVID-19 vaccine. Produced via immunoSEQ multiplex PCR; TCRdb's table is partial and in-frame only. Here the sample spans tens of thousands of clones, about 88% being singletons. Source: peripheral blood, taken on day 0 of AZD1222 vaccination. The receptors originated from an adult in good health. Each CDR3 is given with its conserved first and last residue. Fields, in order: J gene, V gene, D gene, clone size, CDR3 DNA, CDR3 protein. D genes are given only for firm matches. Size values are once, few and many counts, or a class for expanded clones, and some rows have none.

J: TRBJ2-7; V: TRBV5-4; D: .; size: .; DNA: TGTGCCAGCAGCTTGGTTTCAGGGCGGGACGAGCAGTACTTC; CDR3: CASSLVSGRDEQYF
J: TRBJ1-6; V: TRBV7-8; D: .; size: .; DNA: TGTGCCAGCAGCTTATGGGCAGCTAACTATAATTCACCCCTCCACTTT; CDR3: CASSLWAANYNSPLHF
J: TRBJ1-2; V: TRBV10-3; D: .; size: .; DNA: TGTGCCATCAGCACAGGAACCTATGGCTACACCTTC; CDR3: CAISTGTYGYTF
J: TRBJ2-7; V: TRBV2; D: TRBD1; size: few; DNA: TGTGCCAGCCAGGGACAGGGGTCCTCCTACGAGCAGTACTTC; CDR3: CASQGQGSSYEQYF
J: TRBJ1-6; V: TRBV12-3/TRBV12-4; D: .; size: .; DNA: TGTGCCAGCAGTTTAGGTAATTCACCCCTCCACTTT; CDR3: CASSLGNSPLHF
J: TRBJ1-3; V: TRBV28; D: .; size: .; DNA: TGTGCCAGCAAAGGGACCCCGGACACCATATATTTT; CDR3: CASKGTPDTIYF
J: TRBJ2-7; V: TRBV18; D: TRBD1; size: .; DNA: TGTGCCAGCTCACCCGGGACAGGGGCCGACGAGCAGTACTTC; CDR3: CASSPGTGADEQYF
J: TRBJ1-4; V: TRBV7-2; D: TRBD1; size: .; DNA: TGTGCCAGCAAACAGGGGGCAAGAGAAAAACTGTTTTTT; CDR3: CASKQGAREKLFF
J: TRBJ1-2; V: TRBV5-8; D: .; size: .; DNA: TGTGCCAGCAGCTCCATTGATACCCGTGGCTACACCTTC; CDR3: CASSSIDTRGYTF
J: TRBJ2-1; V: TRBV19; D: TRBD1; size: .; DNA: TGTGCCAGTAAGGTTGGACAGGGCAACAGTGAGCAGTTCTTC; CDR3: CASKVGQGNSEQFF
J: TRBJ2-7; V: TRBV7-6; D: .; size: .; DNA: TGTGCCAGCAGCTTACAAGGAGGGAGGGAGCAGTACTTC; CDR3: CASSLQGGREQYF
J: TRBJ1-4; V: TRBV30; D: .; size: once; DNA: TGTGCCTGGCGGACGGGAGTTAATGAAAAACTGTTTTTT; CDR3: CAWRTGVNEKLFF
J: TRBJ1-1; V: TRBV10-3; D: TRBD1; size: .; DNA: TGTGCCATCAGTCAAAGGGACAGCCAAGCTTTCTTT; CDR3: CAISQRDSQAFF
J: TRBJ1-5; V: TRBV28; D: .; size: .; DNA: TGTGGAGAGGGGACCGGGTCCCGAACGAATCAGCCCCAGCATTTT; CDR3: CGEGTGSRTNQPQHF
J: TRBJ1-2; V: TRBV2; D: TRBD1; size: .; DNA: TGTGCCAGCAGGGACAGGGGGCCCTTAGCTAACTATGGCTACACCTTC; CDR3: CASRDRGPLANYGYTF
J: TRBJ1-1; V: TRBV10-3; D: TRBD1; size: .; DNA: TGTGCCATCAGAGACCCCGGACAGGGAAATCGGGCTTTCTTT; CDR3: CAIRDPGQGNRAFF